The present T cell receptor beta chain was sequenced within a study of shared clonotypes between healthy human individuals. Study context: Each donor's CD8 memory used one plate, CD8 naive two, each CD4 subset three. Whole-study findings and limits: Investigators expected sequencing depth to affect clonotype sharing among donors. Clonotype sharing across several donors was observed for about 5.5% of naive CD4 clonotypes.

Everyone who donated was a Caucasian adult who lived in Nashville, Tennessee. Clones were sequenced by immunoSEQ multiplex PCR, and TCRdb holds only the in-frame ones, with some missing. Here the sample spans about 600,000 clones, approximately 97% being singletons. This CDR3 has 16 amino acids. CDR1 and CDR2 from the germline V gene are MDHEN and SYDVKM. With 3 bases clipped from V and 4 bases from J, the junction kept 8 bases outside the gene matches. A note on this clone: Its antigen is currently unknown.

Material: naive CD4+ T cells sorted from blood. Subset defined: CD45RA+ positively selected. This chain links TRBV28 with TRBJ2-3, with 9 nucleotides matching TRBD2. The receptor's source is a woman younger than 45 in good health. Here the CDR3 reads CASSFLAGGPPDTQYF. CDR3 nucleotides: TGTGCCAGCAGTTTCTTGGCGGGAGGGCCACCAGATACGCAGTATTTT. Supplemented by reference TRBV28 and TRBJ2-3, the full variable domain reads DVKVTQSSRYLVKRTGEKVFLECVQDMDHENMFWYRQDPGLGLRLIYFSYDVKMKEKGDIPEGYSVSREKKERFSLILESASTNQTSMYLCASSFLAGGPPDTQYFGPGTRLTVL.